This TCR beta chain stems from a study of blood T cell repertoires in COVID-19. Per the study methods: Researchers report that nucleated cell counts were estimated from reference gene primer amplification. The protocol was immunoSEQ multiplex PCR, while the TCRdb copy is restricted to in-frame clones and leaves out a portion. That table gives V, J and clone size, and the DNA gave D and trimming. This sample has about 140,000 clones, with roughly 89% found just once. The CDR3 has 18 residues. The germline V gene has CDR1 KGHDR and CDR2 SFDVKD. V shed 2 bases and J 2 bases; nucleotides not matched to a gene: 7.

This chain joins TRBV24-1 and TRBJ1-5, with 11 bases fitting TRBD1. The source material was peripheral blood. The TCR sequence derives from a woman in her forties or fifties with active or convalescent COVID-19. Here the CDR3 reads CATSDSGTGGFGNQPQHF. CDR3 nucleotide sequence: TGTGCCACCAGTGATTCCGGGACAGGGGGATTCGGCAATCAGCCCCAGCATTTT.